Each of the 29 T cell receptor delta chains below was sequenced from the same sample in a study of gamma-delta T cells after stem cell transplantation (dated by TCRdb to 2015 to 2016). Library method: RT-PCR. The instrument given in TCRdb is Illumina MiSeq. TCRdb reanalyzed the public reads with the CATT caller, and identical DNA sequences were merged afterwards. For this sample there are some 1,300 delta-chain clones; roughly 3% appear just once. The top ten clonotypes cover approximately 35% of the sample. Sample: gamma-delta T cells. The receptors were gathered from a human donor. It is not recorded whose cells these are; they may come from a transplant donor.

A word on this clone: Relative to the germline gene, one junction end is altered; a read error may explain this. The chain links TRDV2 to TRDJ1, with a tentative D call TRDD3 (6 bases). This CDR3 comprises 17 residues. Looked up from germline, CDR1 is GEAIGNYY and CDR2 is EKD. The DNA of the CDR3 is TGTGCCTGCGACACCGTCGTTAGGGGATCCAGCACCGATAAACTCATCTTT. Translated, it gives CACDTVVRGSSTDKLIF.

This clone was seen only a few times. TCRdb records a much larger clone's protein for this DNA, with a difference at residue 7 that likely arises from a read error; the protein given is the translation of the DNA. This chain uses TRDV2 with TRDJ1, with D unclear. The germline gives CDR1 GEAIGNYY, CDR2 EKD. This CDR3 is 15 amino acids long. V lost 3 bases to trimming and J lost 6 bases, with 19 bases between them. The CDR3 coding sequence is TGTGCCTGTGACCCCGTGGCTACTGCGAGCCATAAACTCATCTTT. Translated: CACDPVATASHKLIF.

Worth noting for this clone: TCRdb records a much larger clone's protein for this DNA, with a difference at residue 10 that likely arises from a read error; the protein given is the translation of the DNA. The chain joins TRDV2 to TRDJ1, with 11 nucleotides matching TRDD3. With 2 bases clipped from V and 0 bases from J, the junction kept 7 bases outside the gene matches. Per the germline V gene, CDR1 is GEAIGNYY and CDR2 is EKD. This CDR3 spans 17 amino acids. The CDR3 DNA sequence: TGTGCCTGTGACATCGTGGGGGATACGACTTACACCGATAAACTCATCTTT. Residues: CACDIVGDTTYTDKLIF.

This clone occurred a few times. This chain connects TRDV2 to TRDJ1; 7 bases map to TRDD3. After removal of 3 bases from V and 0 bases from J, the junction contained 12 bases not matched to a gene. The CDR3 length is 17 residues. Germline lookup yields CDR1 GEAIGNYY and CDR2 EKD. This chain's CDR3 is CACDPAEGDSYTDKLIF. The CDR3 coding sequence is TGTGCCTGTGACCCCGCCGAGGGGGATTCGTACACCGATAAACTCATCTTT.

This clone is deemed large. The J gene is TRDJ3, the V gene TRDV2, with 10 nucleotides matching TRDD3. Germline trimming cut 0 bases from V and 0 bases from J; bases unmatched to any gene: 10. CDR1 and CDR2 from the germline V gene are GEAIGNYY and EKD. CDR3 length: 21 amino acids. The CDR3 DNA reads TGTGCCTGTGACACCGGGGCGACTGGGGGATTAAGCTCCTGGGACACCCGACAGATGTTTTTC. Translation gives CACDTGATGGLSSWDTRQMFF.

By share of the sample, this clone is medium-sized. A far larger clone lies a single base away; this is likely a read error. The chain combines TRDV2 with TRDJ1; D could derive from TRDD2 or TRDD3 (5 bases each). CDR3 length: 17 residues. V shed 2 bases and J shed 0 bases, with 18 bases lying between them. Germline V gives CDR1 GEAIGNYY, CDR2 EKD. In DNA form, the CDR3 reads TGTGCCTGTGACATCGTGGGGCCTTCTTCTTACACCGATAAACTCATCTTT. It yields the protein CACDIVGPSSYTDKLIF.

This clone is labeled as large. A read error is likely here: a far larger clone is one base away. The J gene is TRDJ1, the V gene TRDV2; a weak D match, TRDD3 (5 bases). The CDR3 consists of 18 residues. Germline V gene lookup returns CDR1 GEAIGNYY and CDR2 EKD. Trimming pared 2 bases from V and 0 bases from J, leaving 21 bases between. The CDR3 loop is CACDRLSGAPRYTDKLIF. In DNA, the CDR3 is TGTGCCTGTGACAGATTGTCGGGGGCACCACGGTACACCGATAAACTCATCTTT.

This clone has more than one count but fewer than ten. TCRdb's entry gives the protein of a much larger clone, which mismatches this DNA's translation at residue 12, likely from a read error; the protein reported here is translated from the DNA. This chain links TRDV2 with TRDJ1; TRDD3 aligns across 13 bases. V lost 3 bases to trimming and J lost 1 base; unmatched junction nucleotides: 10. Germline V lookup: CDR1 GEAIGNYY, CDR2 EKD. The length of the CDR3 is 18 residues. As DNA, the CDR3 is TGTGCCTGTGACCCCGTACTGGGGGATACGCGAGGCACCGATAAACTCATCTTT. Its protein is CACDPVLGDTRGTDKLIF.

As regards this clone: A far larger clone is a single base away, which makes a read error likely. The chain employs TRDV2 and TRDJ1; D is undetermined. The V end lost 2 bases, the J end lost 3 bases, and 12 bases lay between the germline ends. The CDR3 is 14 residues long. Germline loops: CDR1 GEAIGNYY, CDR2 EKD. The CDR3 here is CACDKLLSADKLIF. DNA for the CDR3: TGTGCCTGTGACAAACTACTGTCCGCCGATAAACTCATCTTT.

This clone was seen more than once but under ten times. A far larger clone lies a single base away; this is likely a read error. This CDR3 is also generated by other DNA sequences in the sample. This rearrangement joins TRDV2 to TRDJ1; no definite D call. The CDR3 is made up of 15 amino acids. V lost 3 bases to trimming and J lost 0 bases, with 13 bases between them. In germline, CDR1 is GEAIGNYY, CDR2 EKD. CDR3: CACDLIGGYTDKLIF. CDR3 in DNA: TGTGCCTGTGACTTGATTGGTGGGTACACCGATAAACTCATCTTT.

This clone was seen a handful of times. This likely reflects a read error, since a far larger clone is one base away. The J gene is TRDJ3, the V gene TRDV2; 8 positions agree with TRDD3. The CDR3 is 21 amino acids. Germline V gene sequence: CDR1 GEAIGNYY, CDR2 EKD. The CDR3 sequence is CACDTSGTGGSSSWGTRQMFF. The DNA for the CDR3 is TGTGCCTGTGACACGAGCGGTACTGGGGGGTCTAGCTCCTGGGGCACCCGACAGATGTTTTTC.

Judged by abundance, this clone is medium-sized. In DNA, the CDR3 is TGTGCTCTTGGGGAACTAAGTGGGCCTTACCCTGACGGACTGGGGTGGGGGGAAAAACTCATCTTT. It is translated as CALGELSGPYPDGLGWGEKLIF. This sequence joins TRDV1 and TRDJ1; 7 positions match TRDD3. Germline values: CDR1 TSWWSYY, CDR2 QGS. This CDR3 has 22 residues. V shed 0 bases and J 8 bases; nucleotides not matched to a gene: 30.

This clone has only a few counts. This likely traces to a read error, being one base from a far larger clone. The genes are TRDV2 and TRDJ1; D not certain. CDR1 and CDR2 (germline): GEAIGNYY, EKD. Between the trimmed V and J ends, which lost 5 bases and 0 bases, there was a span of 12 bases. This CDR3 comprises 14 residues. The CDR3 coding sequence is TGTGCCTGTGGCCCAGTACTGAACACCGATAAACTCATCTTT. Amino acids: CACGPVLNTDKLIF.

In this sample, this clone is large (0.1 to 1%). Other DNA sequences in this specimen translate into the identical CDR3. The gene calls are TRDV2 and TRDJ1; D possibly corresponds to TRDD3 (6 bases). The V and J ends lost 0 bases and 3 bases respectively, with 16 bases between them. Germline CDR1 and CDR2: GEAIGNYY and EKD. This CDR3 comprises 16 residues. The DNA of the CDR3 is TGTGCCTGTGACACCGTGGGGGTACGGGCCCCCGATAAACTCATCTTT. This gives the protein CACDTVGVRAPDKLIF.

For this clone: This probably arose from a read error, given a far larger clone one base away. This same CDR3 is encoded by further DNA sequences in the sample. This chain connects TRDV2 to TRDJ3; 13 bases agree with TRDD3. Per the germline V gene, CDR1 is GEAIGNYY and CDR2 is EKD. This CDR3 is built from 21 residues. The CDR3 DNA is TGCGCCTGTGACACGGCTACTGGGGGATACGGGAGCTCCTGGGACACCCGACAGATGTTTTTC. Translating it yields CACDTATGGYGSSWDTRQMFF.

This clone rates as medium-sized. The likely explanation is a read error, given a far larger clone one base away. Other nucleotide sequences in the sample specify the same CDR3. The chain links TRDV2 to TRDJ1; tentative D call: TRDD2 (6 bases). V was pared by 0 bases and J by 0 bases, with 16 bases between. This CDR3 spans 17 amino acids. Germline V gene sequence: CDR1 GEAIGNYY, CDR2 EKD. CDR3 coding DNA: TGTGCCTGTGACACCGTGGGGCCTTCTTCCTACACCGATAAACTCATCTTT. Translation gives CACDTVGPSSYTDKLIF.

This clone appeared a few times. A far larger clone is off by one base, so a read error is likely. The same CDR3 also results from other DNA sequences found in this sample. The chain recombines TRDV2 with TRDJ1; TRDD3 aligns across 7 bases. This CDR3 has 18 amino acids. Germline V lookup: CDR1 GEAIGNYY, CDR2 EKD. The V gene end was trimmed by 2 bases and the J gene end by 5 bases; junction bases not matched to a gene: 19. The chain's CDR3 is CACDKVPLTGDRADKLIF. The CDR3 DNA follows: TGTGCCTGTGACAAGGTCCCCCTTACTGGGGATAGGGCTGATAAACTCATCTTT.

This clone was seen only a few times. The protein recorded in TCRdb matches a much larger clone and deviates from this DNA's translation at residue 3, suggesting a read error; the protein here is obtained by translating the DNA. The chain is built from TRDV2 and TRDJ1, with 11 bases matching TRDD3. The CDR3 spans 18 residues. Germline lookup yields CDR1 GEAIGNYY and CDR2 EKD. DNA of the CDR3: TGTGCCCGTGACGCCCTACTGGGGGATAGGATGTACACCGATAAACTCATCTTT. It translates to CARDALLGDRMYTDKLIF.

On this clone itself: Since a far larger clone is one base different, this is likely a read error. The sample contains more than one DNA sequence encoding this CDR3. This chain connects TRDV2 to TRDJ2, with TRDD3 matching over 9 bases. The CDR3 extends over 17 amino acids. Germline lookup yields CDR1 GEAIGNYY and CDR2 EKD. In nucleotides, the CDR3 is TGTGCCTGTGACCCAGTGGGGGATAAGGATTTGACAGCACAGCTCTTCTTT. It encodes CACDPVGDKDLTAQLFF.

This clone was observed a few times. This chain uses TRDV2 with TRDJ1, with 9 bases lining up with TRDD3. The germline CDR1 and CDR2 sequences are GEAIGNYY and EKD. The CDR3 sequence is 14 residues long. J lost 2 bases, V lost 2 bases, and 2 bases had no gene match. Here the CDR3 DNA reads TGTGCCTGTGACAATCTGGGGGATACCGATAAACTCATCTTT. The encoded protein is CACDNLGDTDKLIF.

By share of the sample, this clone is medium-sized. Only one base separates this from a far larger clonotype, so it likely reflects a read error. The sample carries other DNA sequences with the same CDR3. The chain recombines TRDV2 with TRDJ1; possible D gene TRDD3, 5 bases. This CDR3 has 18 residues. Germline V CDR1 and CDR2: GEAIGNYY, EKD. The ends were cut back, 3 bases at V and 0 bases at J, with 22 bases in the middle. CDR3 protein: CACDGLSGAPRYTDKLIF. In DNA form, the CDR3 reads TGTGCCTGTGACGGATTGTCGGGGGCGCCACGGTACACCGATAAACTCATCTTT.

This clone was seen a few times. This probably arose from a read error, given a far larger clone one base away. The chain has TRDV2 and TRDJ3; TRDD3 matches 8 bases. J was trimmed by 0 bases and V by 3 bases; bases with no gene match: 15. Germline assignment: CDR1 GEAIGNYY and CDR2 EKD. The CDR3 has 21 residues. Here the CDR3 reads CACDASGTGGSSSWDTRQMFF. Written as DNA, the CDR3 is TGTGCCTGTGACGCGAGCGGTACTGGGGGGTCTAGCTCCTGGGACACCCGACAGATGTTTTTC.

The chain has TRDV2 and TRDJ1; 13 bases agree with TRDD3. The junction had 8 bases not matched to a gene; V was cut back by 5 bases and J by 0 bases. The CDR3 is 17 amino acids. Germline V lookup: CDR1 GEAIGNYY, CDR2 EKD. Here the CDR3 reads CACVELGDTSYTDKLIF. The CDR3 DNA reads TGTGCCTGTGTCGAACTGGGGGATACGTCGTACACCGATAAACTCATCTTT.

Concerning this clone itself: The protein held in TCRdb is that of a much larger clone and does not match this DNA's translation at residue 12, likely because of a read error; the protein shown is translated from the DNA. The J gene is TRDJ3, the V gene TRDV2; TRDD3 matches 10 bases. This CDR3 spans 19 amino acids. Germline CDR1 and CDR2: GEAIGNYY and EKD. CDR3 region: CACDTLLGDASRDTRQMFF. In DNA form, the CDR3 reads TGTGCCTGTGACACGTTACTGGGGGATGCCTCCCGGGACACCCGACAGATGTTTTTC.

The sample holds a few counts of this clone. This likely came from a read error, as a far larger clone is one base away. This CDR3 is also generated by other DNA sequences in the sample. The genes are TRDV2 and TRDJ1; the D is unclear. CDR1 is GEAIGNYY and CDR2 is EKD in the germline V gene. The CDR3 contains 14 residues. DNA of the CDR3: TGTGCCTGTGACCGGCTTGGCGTCACCGATAAGCTCATCTTT. It codes for CACDRLGVTDKLIF.

A few counts support this clone. TCRdb attributes to this sequence the protein of a much larger clone, which differs from the DNA translation at residue 5; a read error is likely, and the protein displayed is translated from the DNA. The gene calls are TRDV2 and TRDJ1; possibly TRDD3 for D (5 bases). The germline V gene encodes CDR1 GEAIGNYY and CDR2 EKD. The CDR3 spans 14 residues. V gave up 3 bases and J gave up 7 bases, with 17 bases separating them. This CDR3 is CACDAVGENFKLIF. The CDR3 region has the DNA TGTGCCTGTGACGCCGTAGGGGAGAACTTTAAACTCATCTTT.

This clone has just a few counts. A far larger clone is just one base off, so this is likely a read error. Other DNA sequences in the sample encode the same CDR3. This chain connects TRDV2 to TRDJ1, with 11 bases matching TRDD3. There are 20 residues in the CDR3. J was trimmed by 1 base and V by 7 bases; bases with no gene match: 22. Germline CDR1 and CDR2: GEAIGNYY and EKD. The CDR3 spells CACDRLADILGDRFTDKLIF. The CDR3 DNA reads as TGTGCCTGCGACCGGCTCGCCGACATACTGGGGGATAGGTTCACCGATAAACTCATCTTT.

This clone counts as large. The identical CDR3 is also encoded by other nucleotide sequences in the sample. The rearrangement joins TRDV2 to TRDJ1; 12 nucleotides align to TRDD3. CDR3 length: 18 residues. V gave up 1 base and J gave up 0 bases; unmatched junction bases: 8. Per the germline V gene, CDR1 is GEAIGNYY and CDR2 is EKD. CDR3 DNA sequence: TGTGCCTGTGACACGTTACTGGGGGATACAAGGGACACCGATAAACTCATCTTT. Protein sequence: CACDTLLGDTRDTDKLIF.

This clone was observed a few times. TCRdb's protein for this DNA is that of a much larger clone and differs from the translation at residue 16, likely a read error; the protein shown is the DNA translation. This chain links TRDV2 with TRDJ1; a weak D match, TRDD3 (6 bases). Per germline, CDR1 GEAIGNYY and CDR2 EKD. The CDR3 spans 18 residues. The chain's CDR3 is CACDTVGGDPEVTDKHIF. For the CDR3, the DNA is TGTGCCTGTGACACCGTTGGGGGTGACCCCGAGGTCACCGATAAACACATCTTT.